These T cell receptor beta chains were read from a single sample in a study of T-cell reconstitution after alpha-beta-depleted transplantation in children. Each CDR3 protein is one row after TCRdb ran MiXCR on the PCR reads. Among about 830,000 distinct CDR3 sequences listed, roughly 15% were seen once. The sequencing here drew on PBMCs, mostly from graft donor cells, taken 360 days after TCRalphabeta/CD19-depleted stem cell transplant. These receptors came from a male patient younger than 18 who had a stem cell transplant for acute lymphoblastic leukemia, so the T cells may come from the graft donor. The CDR3 runs from the conserved cysteine through the conserved F or W. The D gene is left open where the match is weak. Size is omitted from some rows. Given values are once, few, many or a class for expanded clones.

D	V	J	size	DNA	CDR3
.	TRBV20-1	TRBJ2-2	few	TGCAGTGCTAGCCCCAAGGGGGTGGTCACCGGGGAGCTGTTTTTT	CSASPKGVVTGELFF
.	TRBV20-1	TRBJ2-2	few	TGCAGTGCTAGAAGGACGGAACTAACCGGGGAGCTGTTTTTT	CSARRTELTGELFF
.	TRBV3-1	TRBJ2-1	.	TGTGCCAGCAGCCCACATCCCTCCTCCAATGAGCAGTTCTTC	CASSPHPSSNEQFF
.	TRBV5-6	TRBJ2-2	many	TGTGCCAGCACCCGTTCGGCAAAAATTTCCGAGGAGCTGTTTTTT	CASTRSAKISEELFF
.	TRBV5-1	TRBJ2-5	.	TGCGCCAGCAGCTCCGCCGGGAGAGGGTACCAAGAGACCCAGTACTTC	CASSSAGRGYQETQYF
TRBD2	TRBV11-2	TRBJ2-4	.	TGTGCCAGCAGCTTAGGGATGACTAGCGCCTACAAAAACATTCAGTACTTC	CASSLGMTSAYKNIQYF
.	TRBV12-3/TRBV12-4	TRBJ2-3	.	TGTGCCAGCAGTTCCCCGATGACTAGACTGGTAGATACGCAGTATTTT	CASSSPMTRLVDTQYF
TRBD2	TRBV6-2/TRBV6-3	TRBJ2-1	once	TGTGGCAGCACCCCCGGGACTAGCGCGCACAATGAGCAGTTCTTC	CGSTPGTSAHNEQFF
TRBD2	TRBV12-3/TRBV12-4	TRBJ2-1	.	TGTGCCAGCAGTTCTAGCGGGAACCCCTACAATGAGCAGTTCTTC	CASSSSGNPYNEQFF
.	TRBV24-1	TRBJ2-3	many	TGTGCCACCAGTGATTTAGGGCTCACAGATACGCAGTATTTT	CATSDLGLTDTQYF
.	TRBV18	TRBJ2-1	.	TGTGCCAGCTCCTCCGGAGCGGACAGCTCCTACAATGAGCAGTTCTTC	CASSSGADSSYNEQFF
.	TRBV27	TRBJ2-5	.	TGTGCCAGCAGTTTGGGACGGGTCCAAGTCAGAGCAAAAGAGACCCAGTACTTC	CASSLGRVQVRAKETQYF
.	TRBV19	TRBJ1-1	.	TGTGCCAGTAGTATAGATAAGCAACTACAGAACACTGAAGCTTTCTTT	CASSIDKQLQNTEAFF
.	TRBV27	TRBJ2-4	.	TGTGCCAGCAGAGGAGGGCAGACTAGAGGTATTGGAGCCAAAAACATTCAGTACTTC	CASRGGQTRGIGAKNIQYF
.	TRBV20-1	TRBJ2-7	many	TGCAGTGCTAGAGCAGGTACACTCCAAAGGGACGAGCAGTACTTC	CSARAGTLQRDEQYF
TRBD2	TRBV20-1	TRBJ2-1	few	TGCAGCCCTGGCGGGAGGGTCTCCTACAATGAGCAGTTCTTC	CSPGGRVSYNEQFF
.	TRBV7-2	TRBJ2-3	many	TGTGCCAGCAGCTACGGGGCGATTTCCAATACGCAGTATTTT	CASSYGAISNTQYF
.	TRBV28	TRBJ2-5	.	TGTGCCAGCAGTTTATTGGGGGGGCCCCCCGAGCAAGAGACCCAGTACTTC	CASSLLGGPPEQETQYF
.	TRBV20-1	TRBJ1-5	few	TGCAGTGCTGAGGCGGAGGGCTGGCAGCCCCAGCATTTT	CSAEAEGWQPQHF
TRBD1	TRBV15	TRBJ1-1	few	TGTGCCACCAGCAGAGATTCTATCGCAGGGGGCACTGAAGCTTTCTTT	CATSRDSIAGGTEAFF
.	TRBV7-3	TRBJ2-6	.	TGTGCCAGCAGCGAACAGGCGGGGACCTCTGGGGCCAACGTCCTGACTTTC	CASSEQAGTSGANVLTF
.	TRBV27	TRBJ2-1	few	TGTGCCAGCAGTTTTAGCATGCTAGGCTACGGATTCAATGAGCAGTTCTTC	CASSFSMLGYGFNEQFF
.	TRBV7-9	TRBJ1-4	many	TGTGCCAGCAGCTTGGGAGACCAGGGAGGGGAAAAACTGTTTTTT	CASSLGDQGGEKLFF
TRBD1	TRBV6-5	TRBJ1-2	few	TGTGCCAGCAGTTCCAGGACAGGGACAAAGGGCTACACCTTC	CASSSRTGTKGYTF
.	TRBV7-9	TRBJ2-3	few	TGTGCCAGCAGCTTAGGTCAGCGGTTCACAGATACGCAGTATTTT	CASSLGQRFTDTQYF
.	TRBV5-1	TRBJ2-1	few	TGCGCCAGCAGCGCGGACTTTAACAATGAGCAGTTCTTC	CASSADFNNEQFF